This TCR beta chain came from a study of blood T cell repertoires in COVID-19. The overall study: PBMCs, B-cell-depleted T cells, or T cells provided the cDNA or gDNA that made up the material.

Sequencing was performed with immunoSEQ multiplex PCR; in TCRdb, only in-frame clones are kept and a portion is missing. The sample records 180,000 or so clones, 86% being singletons. The CDR3 contains 15 residues. Per the germline V gene, CDR1 is SGHTA and CDR2 is FQGTGA. Trimming stripped 2 bases from V and 7 bases from J, with 17 bases between. The sequenced sample consisted of peripheral blood. The V and J genes are TRBV7-3 and TRBJ2-5, with D possibly TRBD2 on 6 matching bases. The TCR comes from a man between 60 and 75 years old with acute or convalescent COVID-19. The CDR3 DNA sequence: TGTGCCAGCAGCTTAGGGGGGACCCAACATGGGACCCAGTACTTC. This sequence encodes CASSLGGTQHGTQYF.